A single sample gave rise to the 29 T cell receptor beta chains below, sequenced in a study of blood T cell repertoires in COVID-19. Using immunoSEQ multiplex PCR, the repertoire was profiled, and TCRdb retains in-frame clones only, with some absent. The table has over 250,000 clones, about 87% seen once. What was sequenced was peripheral blood. Receptors originate from a woman aged 50 to 65 with acute or convalescent COVID-19.

The chain uses TRBV7-3 and TRBJ2-1; D possibly corresponds to TRBD2 (5 bases). The germline V and J ends were trimmed by 5 bases and 7 bases, with 15 bases remaining between them. The CDR3 covers 14 residues. Germline CDR1 is SGHTA and CDR2 is FQGTGA. Written as DNA, the CDR3 is TGTGCCAGCAGCCCAAGCTCCCCGGGAAATGAGCAGTTCTTC. This codes for CASSPSSPGNEQFF.

The CDR3 DNA reads as TGCGCCAGCAGCTCCCGGGACAGGGCTGAAGCTTTCTTT. Translation: CASSSRDRAEAFF. The V and J genes are TRBV5-1 and TRBJ1-1, with 9 bases matching TRBD1. The CDR3 totals 13 residues. Germline V CDR1 and CDR2: SGHRS, YFSETQ. V lost 3 bases to trimming and J lost 6 bases; unmatched junction nucleotides: 3. The full variable domain, completed using reference TRBV5-1 and TRBJ1-1, is KAGVTQTPRYLIKTRGQQVTLSCSPISGHRSVSWYQQTPGQGLQFLFEYFSETQRNKGNFPGRFSGRQFSNSRSEMNVSTLELGDSALYLCASSSRDRAEAFFGQGTRLTVV.

The chain uses TRBV4-1 and TRBJ2-1; D is perhaps TRBD1 (6 bases). Between the trimmed V and J ends, which lost 0 bases and 9 bases, there was a span of 12 bases. CDR1 is MGHRA, CDR2 YSYEKL, per germline. The length of the CDR3 is 14 residues. The CDR3 sequence is CASSQDSGATEQFF. Written as DNA, the CDR3 is TGCGCCAGCAGCCAAGATTCAGGGGCAACTGAGCAGTTCTTC.

The rearrangement links TRBV7-8 to TRBJ1-2, with 9 bases that match TRBD1. The V segment lost 7 bases and the J segment 8 bases; nucleotides outside the gene matches: 20. The CDR3 is 17 residues long. The germline V gene encodes CDR1 SGHVS and CDR2 FQNEAQ. Here the CDR3 DNA reads TGTGCCAGCACAGCGGGTGGGGACAGGGACGATTCAGGAGGCTACACCTTC. This sequence encodes CASTAGGDRDDSGGYTF. The full variable domain, its missing parts supplied by reference TRBV7-8 and TRBJ1-2, is GAGVSQSPRYKVAKRGQDVALRCDPISGHVSLFWYQQALGQGPEFLTYFQNEAQLDKSGLPSDRFFAERPEGSVSTLKIQRTQQEDSAVYLCASTAGGDRDDSGGYTFGSGTRLTVV.

The CDR3 DNA is TGTGCCAGCAGCGTCCCCGGGACACACTATGGCTACACCTTC. This sequence encodes CASSVPGTHYGYTF. The chain links TRBV11-2 to TRBJ1-2; D is possibly TRBD1 (6 bases). CDR1 is SGHAT and CDR2 is FQNNGV in the germline V gene. The CDR3 spans 14 residues. The V end lost 5 bases, the J end lost 3 bases, and 13 bases lay between the germline ends.

J is TRBJ2-5 and V is TRBV6-2 or TRBV6-3, with D perhaps TRBD2 (6 bases). Trimming shortened V by 2 bases and J by 5 bases, and 12 bases separated the two germline ends. Germline V gives CDR1 MNHEY, CDR2 SVGEGT. The CDR3 is 14 amino acids. DNA of the CDR3: TGTGCCAGCAGTTACCTGACTAGGACGGAGACCCAGTACTTC. This gives the protein CASSYLTRTETQYF.

CDR3 residues: CATSEPGARTGHQETQYF. In DNA, the CDR3 is TGTGCCACCAGTGAGCCGGGGGCTAGGACAGGGCATCAAGAGACCCAGTACTTC. The J gene is TRBJ2-5, the V gene TRBV24-1; 8 nucleotides match TRBD1. There are 18 residues in the CDR3. Germline CDR1 reads KGHDR; CDR2 reads SFDVKD. J was trimmed by 2 bases and V by 4 bases; bases with no gene match: 14.

Written as DNA, the CDR3 is TGTGCCAGCAGCCAGGGCGAGACCCAGTACTTC. This translates into CASSQGETQYF. The V call is TRBV3-1 (or the pseudogene TRBV3-2), the J call TRBJ2-5; D gene ambiguous. V gave up 3 bases and J gave up 5 bases, with 4 bases separating them. The CDR3 totals 11 residues. In germline, CDR1 is LGHDT, CDR2 YNNKEL (reference sequence).

The sample holds one count of this clone. The chain is built from TRBV24-1 and TRBJ2-2; 11 bases fit TRBD1. From germline, CDR1 is KGHDR and CDR2 SFDVKD. The CDR3 has 16 amino acids. Losses at the gene ends were 8 bases for V and 5 bases for J; bases not matched to a gene: 9. CDR3 region: CATTEGQGARTGELFF. CDR3 coding DNA: TGTGCCACCACCGAAGGACAGGGGGCGAGGACCGGGGAGCTGTTTTTT.

The CDR3 here is CASGGAATAKNIQYF. In DNA, the CDR3 is TGTGCCTCGGGGGGGGCAGCTACAGCCAAAAACATTCAGTACTTC. This sequence joins TRBV28 and TRBJ2-4; 8 bases map to TRBD2. The V gene end was trimmed by 11 bases and the J gene end by 0 bases; junction bases not matched to a gene: 9. From germline, CDR1 is MDHEN and CDR2 SYDVKM. The CDR3 has 15 residues.

V usage is TRBV4-1 and J usage is TRBJ2-7; possible D gene TRBD1, 5 bases. The germline V and J ends were trimmed by 4 bases and 1 base, with 17 bases remaining between them. From germline, CDR1 is MGHRA and CDR2 YSYEKL. This CDR3 has 16 amino acids. CDR3 residues: CASSLQTAAYSYEQYF. CDR3 DNA sequence: TGCGCCAGCAGCCTTCAGACAGCCGCGTATTCCTACGAGCAGTACTTC.

J is TRBJ2-5 and V is TRBV14; D call uncertain. V lost 4 bases and J 0 bases, leaving 3 bases between the germline ends. Germline values: CDR1 SGHDN, CDR2 FVKESK. CDR3 length: 12 amino acids. The CDR3 sequence is CASSRDQETQYF. The DNA of the CDR3 is TGTGCCAGCAGCCGAGACCAAGAGACCCAGTACTTC.

The chain links TRBV7-9 to TRBJ2-5, with D perhaps matching TRBD1 (6 bases). This CDR3 is built from 16 residues. The V gene's germline CDR1 is SEHNR and CDR2 FQNEAQ (reference sequence). V lost 2 bases, J lost 5 bases, and 18 bases lay in between. The CDR3 spells CASSLIMGHFFETQYF. Here the CDR3 DNA reads TGTGCCAGCAGCTTAATTATGGGACACTTTTTTGAGACCCAGTACTTC.

CDR3 region: CAWSVLGEQYF. CDR3 DNA sequence: TGTGCCTGGAGTGTACTAGGCGAGCAGTACTTC. The rearrangement links TRBV30 to TRBJ2-7, with a weak D call TRBD2 (5 bases). The CDR3 extends over 11 amino acids. Trimming shortened V by 0 bases and J by 6 bases, and 6 bases separated the two germline ends. Germline V CDR1 and CDR2: GTSNPN, SVGIG (reference sequence). Full variable domain (outside the CDR3, taken from reference TRBV30 and TRBJ2-7): SQTIHQWPATLVQPVGSPLSLECTVEGTSNPNLYWYRQAAGRGLQLLFYSVGIGQISSEVPQNLSASRPQDRQFILSSKKLLLSDSGFYLCAWSVLGEQYFGPGTRLTVT.

V and J are TRBV7-6 and TRBJ1-2; no clear D gene. The germline V gene encodes CDR1 SGHVS and CDR2 FNYEAQ. The V and J ends lost 1 base and 2 bases respectively, with 11 bases between them. This CDR3 region has 15 residues. The CDR3 loop is CASSLGGPANYGYTF. In DNA form, the CDR3 reads TGTGCCAGCAGCTTAGGAGGGCCAGCCAACTATGGCTACACCTTC.

The CDR3 DNA follows: TGTGCCAGCAGCGCGGGACGGTTCTATGGCTACACCTTC. Translated, it gives CASSAGRFYGYTF. The chain uses TRBV7-2 and TRBJ1-2; the D gene is possibly TRBD1 (5 bases). The V gene's germline CDR1 is SGHTA and CDR2 FQGNSA. This CDR3 contains 13 residues. Trimming cost V 5 bases and J 4 bases, with 11 bases left between them.

The chain has TRBV29-1 and TRBJ1-1; D gene uncertain. V lost 5 bases and J 3 bases, leaving 19 bases between the germline ends. This CDR3 is 15 amino acids long. Germline values: CDR1 SQVTM, CDR2 ANQGSEA. The chain's CDR3 is CSVLSPLGAHTEAFF. The CDR3 DNA reads as TGCAGCGTTCTCTCCCCGTTAGGAGCACACACTGAAGCTTTCTTT.

The J gene is TRBJ2-1, the V gene TRBV6-2 or TRBV6-3; possible D gene TRBD2, 6 bases. Trimming took 0 bases from V and 1 from J, leaving 13 bases between them. Looked up from germline, CDR1 is MNHEY and CDR2 is SVGEGT. This CDR3 comprises 17 residues. Here the CDR3 reads CASSYSVTSRSYNEQFF. The CDR3, as DNA: TGTGCCAGCAGTTACTCGGTGACTAGTCGTTCCTACAATGAGCAGTTCTTC.

This clone was detected only a few times. This chain connects TRBV7-9 to TRBJ1-2, with D perhaps matching TRBD1 (5 bases). Germline loops: CDR1 SEHNR, CDR2 FQNEAQ (reference sequence). Trimming shortened V by 5 bases and J by 8 bases, and 12 bases separated the two germline ends. The CDR3 spans 12 residues. CDR3 loop: CASSPPEGGYTF. The CDR3 nucleotides are TGTGCCAGCAGCCCCCCGGAGGGGGGCTACACCTTC.

The gene calls are TRBV18 and TRBJ2-3, with 7 bases matching TRBD1. Germline values: CDR1 KGHSH, CDR2 LQKENI. There are 15 residues in the CDR3. J lost 1 base, V lost 7 bases, and 8 bases had no gene match. The CDR3 here is CASLTNRGGTDTQYF. The CDR3 bases are TGTGCCAGCTTAACCAACAGGGGTGGCACAGATACGCAGTATTTT.

The chain has TRBV3-1 (or the pseudogene TRBV3-2) and TRBJ2-5; 7 nucleotides agree with TRBD2. Germline V gene data show CDR1 as LGHDT and CDR2 as YNNKEL (reference sequence). With V trimmed by 4 bases and J by 5 bases, 7 bases remained unmatched. This CDR3 is 14 amino acids long. This chain's CDR3 is CASSLSSGGETQYF. Here the CDR3 DNA reads TGTGCCAGCAGCCTATCTAGCGGCGGGGAGACCCAGTACTTC.

This clone was observed a single time. The V call is TRBV6-2 or TRBV6-3, the J call TRBJ2-3; 7 bases are shared with TRBD2. Germline-derived CDR1 and CDR2 are MNHEY and SVGEGT. CDR3 length equals 17 residues. The V gene end was trimmed by 4 bases and the J gene end by 0 bases; junction bases not matched to a gene: 10. Here the CDR3 reads CASSSPRSSGSTDTQYF. DNA of the CDR3: TGTGCCAGCAGTTCTCCGAGGTCTAGCGGCAGCACAGATACGCAGTATTTT.

This chain uses TRBV11-2 with TRBJ2-3, with D maybe TRBD2 (6 bases). From germline, CDR1 is SGHAT and CDR2 FQNNGV. The CDR3 sequence is 15 residues long. V dropped 1 base and J dropped 4 bases, with 12 bases sitting between them. Here the CDR3 reads CASSLAGVGADTQYF. The CDR3 region has the DNA TGTGCCAGCAGCTTAGCGGGAGTGGGCGCAGATACGCAGTATTTT.

The gene calls are TRBV27 and TRBJ2-5; 15 bases are a match to TRBD2. The CDR3 totals 19 residues. Germline CDR1 MNHEY, CDR2 SMNVEV (reference sequence). Germline trimming cut 2 bases from V and 1 base from J; bases unmatched to any gene: 8. CDR3 residues: CASSLKGLAGGAGQETQYF. The CDR3 DNA reads TGTGCCAGCAGTTTAAAAGGACTAGCGGGAGGGGCAGGCCAAGAGACCCAGTACTTC.

This rearrangement joins TRBV27 to TRBJ2-1; 10 nucleotides agree with TRBD2. V lost 5 bases to trimming and J lost 10 bases; unmatched junction nucleotides: 11. This CDR3 contains 15 residues. The germline V gene encodes CDR1 MNHEY and CDR2 SMNVEV (reference sequence). The CDR3 DNA sequence: TGTGCCAGCAGTCCAGCGGGAGGGACACAATGGGAGCAGTTCTTC. It yields the protein CASSPAGGTQWEQFF.

V and J are TRBV6-2 or TRBV6-3 and TRBJ2-6; tentatively, D is TRBD1 (6 bases). The germline V and J ends were trimmed by 6 bases and 0 bases, with 9 bases remaining between them. The CDR3 runs to 15 residues. Per the germline V gene, CDR1 is MNHEY and CDR2 is SVGEGT. In DNA, the CDR3 is TGTGCCAGCAGCCGACAGGTCTCTGGGGCCAACGTCCTGACTTTC. It is translated as CASSRQVSGANVLTF.

The chain recombines TRBV18 with TRBJ1-5, with 8 bases matching TRBD1. The CDR3 runs to 14 residues. CDR1 is KGHSH and CDR2 is LQKENI in the germline V gene. The J segment lost 5 bases and the V segment lost 3 bases, leaving 3 bases of the junction unmatched. CDR3 residues: CASSPGTGDQPQHF. The CDR3, as DNA: TGTGCCAGCTCACCCGGGACAGGTGATCAGCCCCAGCATTTT.

The chain employs TRBV3-1 (or the pseudogene TRBV3-2) and TRBJ2-4; D remains ambiguous. CDR1 is LGHDT and CDR2 is YNNKEL in the germline V gene (reference sequence). CDR3 length equals 17 residues. V was cut by 0 bases and J by 0 bases, with 12 bases left in between. CDR3 DNA: TGTGCCAGCAGCCAAGAGGGCTTTTCTTTAGCCAAAAACATTCAGTACTTC. It is translated as CASSQEGFSLAKNIQYF.

A single count supports this clone. The chain is built from TRBV27 and TRBJ2-7, with 8 bases matching TRBD1. The CDR3 consists of 14 residues. V shed 6 bases and J 5 bases; nucleotides not matched to a gene: 9. Per germline, CDR1 MNHEY and CDR2 SMNVEV (reference sequence). The CDR3 DNA reads TGTGCCAGCAGCCCCTGGACAGGGCTCCACGAGCAGTACTTC. Amino acids: CASSPWTGLHEQYF.